This T cell receptor (beta chain) comes out of a study of beta chain features in type 1 diabetes (dated by TCRdb to the late 2010s). Background on the whole study: Patients and healthy donors did not differ in mean age, gender distribution, total cell number or subset yield. A total of around 100 million sorted cells were examined across all samples, and RNA yield correlated strongly with the number of cells per subset. In the study, TCRB repertoires of sorted circulating CD4+ T cell subsets from recently diagnosed type 1 diabetes patients were compared with those of matched healthy donors. Regulatory and stem cell-like memory subsets were obtained from only 8 patients and about eight healthy donors, while naive and central memory subsets were obtained from all 30 or so donors.

The entire isolated RNA was reverse transcribed using the High Capacity cDNA Reverse Transcription Kit, and thus expressed TCRB transcripts were sequenced. Naive, central memory and regulatory T cell samples underwent deep immunoSEQ sequencing, averaging about 3.57 million total reads per sample. Sorted cells were lysed in RLT buffer, and RNA was extracted using DNase-treated RNeasy Micro or Mini kits according to cell number. To prevent cross-contamination, each cell subset was processed individually, whereas patient and healthy donor samples were processed jointly. The immunoSEQ multiplex PCR was used to amplify TCRB sequences from cDNA, yielding 87-bp fragments that span the CDR3 region. Sequencing of the amplicons was performed on the Illumina HiSeq platform. Concerning the study's data processing: PCR bias was computationally corrected using synthetic template baselines, reads within Hamming distance 2 were collapsed, and singletons that could not be merged were discarded. Reads were aligned against IMGT to assign V, D and J genes, CDR3 length and insertions or deletions at six rearrangement sites. Within each subset, clonotype counts were normalized to sorted cell number, after which true diversity and Gini coefficients were computed with the tcR R package. The overlap coefficient, calculated on TCRB nucleotide sequences, was used to quantify repertoire sharing. The source is immuneACCESS, and TCRdb retained only in-frame sequences with V and J called. Part of the clones is not carried over; for the studies checked, unresolved V genes explain less than half of this, and the remainder is unexplained. V and J calls and clone size are copied from that table; D and trimming were computed from the DNA. The sample has 150,000 to 200,000 clones on record, 7.5% to 10% of them singletons. The top ten clones comprise around 2.5% of the sample.

From each donor, a single peripheral blood sample of around 0.12 L on average was drawn into heparinised tubes. A BD FACSAria II was used to sort naive, central memory, regulatory and stem cell-like memory CD4+ T cells with a panel that included CD45RO, CCR7, CD25, CD127, CD95 and CD27. Every sorted population had a purity above 98%. PBMCs were separated immediately by Lymphoprep density gradient centrifugation and were stained directly, without being cultured. So that batch effects would be minimized, each experiment stained and sorted samples in pairs, pairing one healthy donor with one patient. This clone was detected many times. The antigen it binds to is not known. Base qualities are not recorded, but no much larger clone differs from it by a single base. Germline trimming: 5 bases from V, 5 bases from J; junction bases outside gene matches: 10. CDR1 and CDR2, looked up from the germline V gene, are SGHVS and FQNEAQ. Reading from cysteine to phenylalanine, the CDR3 counts 16 amino acids. The DNA shown is the 48-base CDR3, in frame from base 1.

The investigation overall reported the following: Shorter templates might be favored by PCR, yet because patient and control samples were amplified and corrected together, any such skew would affect both groups equally. HLA sub-analyses involved small numbers of individuals, so any influence of HLA type on TCRB rearrangement remained unresolved. Because cDNA was sequenced instead of genomic DNA, activated cells with high expression could be over-represented, although the groups did not differ in activation or CD3 levels. Naive, central memory and regulatory TCRB repertoires appeared to be more alike among patients than among healthy donors. Patients with type 1 diabetes made fewer insertions and deleted more nucleotides at VDJ recombination sites, implying thymic rearrangement abnormalities. Type 1 diabetes patients showed a moderate but significant shortening of TCRB CDR3 length in all four CD4+ subsets.

Recombination connected TRBV7-8 to TRBJ1-5; the central 9 bases match TRBD1. The TCR sequence derives from a woman under 30 in good health. Sample: central memory CD4+ T cells from blood. CDR3 protein: CASSSYRGRGDQPQHF. At the DNA level, the sequence is TGTGCCAGCAGCAGTTACAGGGGGCGGGGGGATCAGCCCCAGCATTTT.